What follows describes a single T cell receptor beta chain. Antigen specificity is unknown. Researchers ran the PCR with 60 Vbeta and 13 Jbeta primers. Method: immunoSEQ multiplex PCR; TCRdb's copy keeps in-frame clones and lacks some. The sample holds over 150,000 clones; around 80% are singletons and the top ten take more than 7%. The CDR3 is made up of 14 amino acids. In germline, CDR1 is LNHDA, CDR2 SQIVND (reference sequence). Trimming took 1 base from V and 4 from J, leaving 8 bases between them. These data come from a study of cytomegalovirus exposure and HLA in healthy donors. Study findings and constraints: In vitro, three CMV-associated chains proved specific for CMV antigens. The study listed 164 cytomegalovirus-associated TCR beta chains. Several V segments, TRBV6-2 and TRBV6-3 among them, could not be told apart and were dropped. Being productive about 87% or about 30% of the time was typical of most TCR beta V segments in an earlier analysis.

This TCR came from a male donor in good health and CMV-seropositive. The V call is TRBV19, the J call TRBJ2-1; no firm D call. Sequenced: PBMCs. CDR3 amino acids: CASSIAGDYNEQFF. In nucleotides, the CDR3 is TGTGCCAGTAGTATAGCGGGTGATTACAATGAGCAGTTCTTC.